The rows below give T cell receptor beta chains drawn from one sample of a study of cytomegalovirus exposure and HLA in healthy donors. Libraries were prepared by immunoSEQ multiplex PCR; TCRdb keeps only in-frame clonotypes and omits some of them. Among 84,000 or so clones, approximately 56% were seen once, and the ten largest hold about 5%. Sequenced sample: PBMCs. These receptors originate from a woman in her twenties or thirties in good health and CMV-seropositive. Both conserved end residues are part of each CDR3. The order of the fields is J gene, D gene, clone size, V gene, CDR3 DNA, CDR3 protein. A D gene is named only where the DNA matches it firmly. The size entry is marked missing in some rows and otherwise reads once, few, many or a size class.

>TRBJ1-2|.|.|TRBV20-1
TGCAGTGCTACAGGGGTCTATGGCTACACCTTC
CSATGVYGYTF
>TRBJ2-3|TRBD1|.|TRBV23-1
TGCGCCAGCACTGGACAGGCTAGCACAGATACGCAGTATTTT
CASTGQASTDTQYF
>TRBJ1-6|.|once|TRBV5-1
TGCGCCAGCAGCTTATTTCCGGGTACTGGGAGCGATTCACCCCTCCACTTT
CASSLFPGTGSDSPLHF
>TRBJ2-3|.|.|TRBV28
TGTGCCAGCAGAGGCGGAACGCGGCGGGATACGCAGTATTTT
CASRGGTRRDTQYF
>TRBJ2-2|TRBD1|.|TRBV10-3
TGTGCCATCAGTCATGGGACAGGGGGCGCGTCAGGGGAGCTGTTTTTT
CAISHGTGGASGELFF
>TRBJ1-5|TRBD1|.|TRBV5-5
TGTGCCAGCAGACGGACAGGTGGGAGCAATCAGCCCCAGCATTTT
CASRRTGGSNQPQHF
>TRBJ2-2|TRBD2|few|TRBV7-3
TGTGCCAGCAGCGTGACTAGCGGCGGGGAGCTGTTTTTT
CASSVTSGGELFF
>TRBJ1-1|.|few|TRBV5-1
TGCGCCAGCAGCCCTCCCGGGACTCTGCGGGTTGAAGCTTTCTTT
CASSPPGTLRVEAFF
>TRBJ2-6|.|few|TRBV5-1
TGCGCCAGCAGCCCCCTGACTCTGGGGGCCAACGTCCTGACTTTC
CASSPLTLGANVLTF
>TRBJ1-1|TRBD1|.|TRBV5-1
TGCGCCAGCAGCCCGTGGACAGGGGGCCGTGTGAACACTGAAGCTTTCTTT
CASSPWTGGRVNTEAFF
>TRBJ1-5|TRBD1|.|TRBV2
TGTGCCAGCAGTGAGGGACAGTATAGCAATCAGCCCCAGCATTTT
CASSEGQYSNQPQHF
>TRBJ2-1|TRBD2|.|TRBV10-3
TGTGCCACCGGTAGCGGGGGGTCCTACAATGAGCAGTTCTTC
CATGSGGSYNEQFF
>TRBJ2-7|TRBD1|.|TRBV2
TGTGCCACCAAACCGGGACAGGGATTTCCCCAGGGGCAGTACTTC
CATKPGQGFPQGQYF
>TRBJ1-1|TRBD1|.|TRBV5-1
TGCGCCAGCAGCTTAACACAGGGGGCTTCTGAAACTGAAGCTTTCTTT
CASSLTQGASETEAFF
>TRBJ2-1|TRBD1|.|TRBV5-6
TGTGCCAGCAGCTTGATCATGGCAGGGGGCAGGGAGCAGTTCTTC
CASSLIMAGGREQFF
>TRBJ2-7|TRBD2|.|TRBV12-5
TGTGCTAGTGGTAAACCGGGACTAGCAAGCTACGAGCAGTACTTC
CASGKPGLASYEQYF
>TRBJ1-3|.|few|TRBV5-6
TGTGCCAGCAGCTTACCGGGGAGCTCTGGAAACACCATATATTTT
CASSLPGSSGNTIYF
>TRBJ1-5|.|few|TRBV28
TGTGCCAGCCTACCCTCTGGGGCCAGGTCCGCAAATCAGCCCCAGCATTTT
CASLPSGARSANQPQHF
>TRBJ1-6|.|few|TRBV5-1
TGCGCCAGCAGCTTGGACAGGGCGTATAATTCACCCCTCCACTTT
CASSLDRAYNSPLHF
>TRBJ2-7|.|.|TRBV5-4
TGTGCCAGCAGCTTGGCGATAGGGGACTACGAGCAGTACTTC
CASSLAIGDYEQYF
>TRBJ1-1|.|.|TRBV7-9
TGTGCCAGCAGCTTACTCCCGACAGGAGACACTGAAGCTTTCTTT
CASSLLPTGDTEAFF
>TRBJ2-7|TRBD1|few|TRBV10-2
TGCGCCAGCAGTGCCTCGACAGGGGGGACCTACGAGCAGTACTTC
CASSASTGGTYEQYF
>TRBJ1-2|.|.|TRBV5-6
TGTGCCAGCAGCTTTGGCAGGGGATTGGGCTACACCTTC
CASSFGRGLGYTF
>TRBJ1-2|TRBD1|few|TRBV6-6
TGTGCCAGCATCACAGGGGACTATGGCTACACCTTC
CASITGDYGYTF
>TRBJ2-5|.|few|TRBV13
TGTGCCAGCAGCTTATTTTCAGTCGTAGAGACCCAGTACTTC
CASSLFSVVETQYF
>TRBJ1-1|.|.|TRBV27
TGTGCCAGCAGTCATTTCAAGGGGATGCAGAACACTGAAGCTTTCTTT
CASSHFKGMQNTEAFF
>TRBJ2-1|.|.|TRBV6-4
TGTGCCAGCAGTGTTAGCGGAAACGCTGCCTACAATGAGCAGTTCTTC
CASSVSGNAAYNEQFF
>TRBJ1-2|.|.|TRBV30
TGTGCCTGGAGCCCGGCGGGCTCCGATGGCTACACCTTC
CAWSPAGSDGYTF
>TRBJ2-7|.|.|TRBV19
TGTGCCAGTAGTATTATCGAGTCAGGGCGATACGAGCAGTACTTC
CASSIIESGRYEQYF
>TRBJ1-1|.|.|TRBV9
TGTGCCAGCAGCGTAGCCAGTTCGAACACTGAAGCTTTCTTT
CASSVASSNTEAFF
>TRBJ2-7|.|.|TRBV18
TGTGCCAGCTCACCGGGAGCCATCTCCTACGAGCAGTACTTC
CASSPGAISYEQYF
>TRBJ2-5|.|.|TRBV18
TGTGCCAGCTCACCACTACTCCAAGAGACCCAGTACTTC
CASSPLLQETQYF
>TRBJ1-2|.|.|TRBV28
TGTGCCAGCAGTTTGAACAGCTATGGCTACACCTTC
CASSLNSYGYTF
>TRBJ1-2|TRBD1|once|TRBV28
TGTGCCTCTACCCGACAGGGGCCCAACTATGGCTACACCTTC
CASTRQGPNYGYTF
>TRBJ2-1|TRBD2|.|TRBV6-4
TGTGCCAGCAGTAATGGGGCGGGGGAGTACAATGAGCAGTTCTTC
CASSNGAGEYNEQFF
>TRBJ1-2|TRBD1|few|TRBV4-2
TGTGCCAGCAGCCAAGATCCACAGGGGGACCCCTCAGGCTACACCTTC
CASSQDPQGDPSGYTF
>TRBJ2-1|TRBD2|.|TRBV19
TGTGCCAGTAGTCCTCATTCTAGCGGGGGATTTTACAATGAGCAGTTCTTC
CASSPHSSGGFYNEQFF
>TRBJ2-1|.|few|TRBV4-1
TGCGCCAGCAGCCAAGATATGGAGCGGAGACTTTACAATGAGCAGTTCTTC
CASSQDMERRLYNEQFF
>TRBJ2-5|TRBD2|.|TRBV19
TGTGCCAGTAGTATAGGGGGAGTAGCGGGTCAAGAGACCCAGTACTTC
CASSIGGVAGQETQYF
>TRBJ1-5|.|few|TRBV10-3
TGTGCCATCGGGCAGCGGGGAAACAATCAGCCCCAGCATTTT
CAIGQRGNNQPQHF
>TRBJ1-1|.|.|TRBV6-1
TGTGCCAGCAGTGAAGCGAGGACGACAGGGAACACTGAAGCTTTCTTT
CASSEARTTGNTEAFF
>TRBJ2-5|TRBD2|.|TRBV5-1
TGCGCCAGCAGCTTGGCGCAGCGGGGGGCCGCAGAGACCCAGTACTTC
CASSLAQRGAAETQYF
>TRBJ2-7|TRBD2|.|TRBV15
TGTGCCACCAGCGGTTGGGAGGGCCCCTACGAGCAGTACTTC
CATSGWEGPYEQYF
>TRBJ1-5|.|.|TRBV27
TGTGCCAGCAGTATAAGGGAGGGACAGCCCCAGCATTTT
CASSIREGQPQHF
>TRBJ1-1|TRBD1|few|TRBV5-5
TGTGCCAGCAGCATTACAGGGGTGGGCTTGAACACTGAAGCTTTCTTT
CASSITGVGLNTEAFF
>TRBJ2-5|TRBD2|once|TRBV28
TGTGCCAGCAGAACCTCCGGGGGCGGGGGGTTACAAGAGACCCAGTACTTC
CASRTSGGGGLQETQYF
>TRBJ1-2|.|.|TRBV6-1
TGTGCCAGCAGTGAAGCGCGCGGAGCTGGGGGCTACACCTTC
CASSEARGAGGYTF
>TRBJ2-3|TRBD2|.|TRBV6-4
TGTGCCAGCAGGGGGACTCACGGGGGGGCAGATACGCAGTATTTT
CASRGTHGGADTQYF
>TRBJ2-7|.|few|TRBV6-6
TGTGCCAGCAGTCACCCTGACAGACACTACGAGCAGTACTTC
CASSHPDRHYEQYF
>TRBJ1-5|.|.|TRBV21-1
TGTGCCAGCAGCAAGGGACAGGGATATAGCAATCAGCCCCAGCATTTT
CASSKGQGYSNQPQHF